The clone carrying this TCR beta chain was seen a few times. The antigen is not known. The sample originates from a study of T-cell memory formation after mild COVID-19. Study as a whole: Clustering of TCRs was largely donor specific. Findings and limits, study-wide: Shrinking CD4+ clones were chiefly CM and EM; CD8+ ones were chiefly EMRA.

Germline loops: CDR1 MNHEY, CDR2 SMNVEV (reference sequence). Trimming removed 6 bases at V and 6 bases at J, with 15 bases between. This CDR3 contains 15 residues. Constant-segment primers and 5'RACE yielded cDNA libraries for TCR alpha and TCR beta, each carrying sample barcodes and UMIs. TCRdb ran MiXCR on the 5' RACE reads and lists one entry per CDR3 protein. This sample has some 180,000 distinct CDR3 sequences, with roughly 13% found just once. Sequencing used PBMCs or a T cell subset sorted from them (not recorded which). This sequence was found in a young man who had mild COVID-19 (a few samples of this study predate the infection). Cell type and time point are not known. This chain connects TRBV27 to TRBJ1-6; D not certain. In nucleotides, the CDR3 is TGTGCCAGCAGCCAGAGCCTGTCAGCTAATTCACCCCTCCACTTT. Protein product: CASSQSLSANSPLHF.